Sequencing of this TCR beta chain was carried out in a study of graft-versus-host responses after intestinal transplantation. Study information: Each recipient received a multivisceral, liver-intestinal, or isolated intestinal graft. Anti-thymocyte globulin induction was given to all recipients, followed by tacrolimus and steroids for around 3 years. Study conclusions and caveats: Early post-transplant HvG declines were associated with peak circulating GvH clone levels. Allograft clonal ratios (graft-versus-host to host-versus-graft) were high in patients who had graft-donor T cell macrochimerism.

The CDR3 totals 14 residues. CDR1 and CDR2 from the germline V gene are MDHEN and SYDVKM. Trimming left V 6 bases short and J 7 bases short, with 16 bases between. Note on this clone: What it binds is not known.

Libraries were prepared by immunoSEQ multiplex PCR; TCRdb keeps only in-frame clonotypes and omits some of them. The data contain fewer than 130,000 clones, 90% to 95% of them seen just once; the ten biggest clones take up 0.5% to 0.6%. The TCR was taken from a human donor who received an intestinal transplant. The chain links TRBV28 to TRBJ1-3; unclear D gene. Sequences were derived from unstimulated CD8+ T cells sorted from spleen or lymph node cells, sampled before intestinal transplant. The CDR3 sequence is CASSPTDGGNTIYF. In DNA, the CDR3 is TGTGCCAGCAGCCCCACTGACGGTGGCAACACCATATATTTT.